These 2 T cell receptor beta chains were all obtained from the same sample, sequenced in a study of beta chain features in type 1 diabetes. The isolated RNA, all of it, was reverse transcribed, so expressed TCRB transcripts were what got sequenced. Method: immunoSEQ multiplex PCR; TCRdb's copy keeps in-frame clones and lacks some. The sample holds around 13,000 clones; 45% to 50% are singletons and the top ten take more than 0.75%. The sample taken for sequencing was stem cell memory CD4+ T cells from blood. These receptors were collected from a man between 18 and 35 years old in good health.

The V call is TRBV4-2, the J call TRBJ2-3, with 10 bases fitting TRBD2. Losses at the gene ends were 5 bases for V and 3 bases for J; bases not matched to a gene: 5. Germline loops: CDR1 LGHNA, CDR2 YNFKEQ. The CDR3 is 15 amino acids. DNA for the CDR3: TGTGCCAGCAGCTTTCAAGCGGGGGGGACAGATACGCAGTATTTT. Amino acids: CASSFQAGGTDTQYF.

CDR3: CASSLGQGESGELFF. The CDR3 DNA reads TGTGCCAGCAGCCTCGGACAGGGTGAGAGCGGGGAGCTGTTTTTT. The rearrangement uses TRBV7-3 and TRBJ2-2, with 8 positions matching TRBD1. Germline V gives CDR1 SGHTA, CDR2 FQGTGA. The trim removed 5 bases at V and 7 bases at J, leaving 9 bases unmatched. The CDR3 runs to 15 residues.